This T cell receptor beta chain was obtained from a study of blood T cells in healthy people across ages. Findings and caveats of the study: Whereas aged donors had fewer naive CD4+ cells, long-lived donors had more of them and higher diversity. TCR beta diversity was tightly associated with the proportion of naive T cells. Roughly linear age-related decline in beta diversity appeared, significant by age around 40.

Concerning this clonotype: Its antigen remains unidentified. The junction departs from the called germline gene at one end, perhaps through a read error.

The authors ran a second PCR of about 6 to 11 cycles using a sample-barcoded 5' primer and a J-beta primer mix. TCRdb re-called the 5' RACE reads with MiXCR, one entry per CDR3 protein. In the table there are about 830,000 distinct CDR3 sequences, about 62% of which are singletons. The CDR3 runs 14 residues. Germline CDR1 reads SGHTA; CDR2 reads FQGNSA. The sequenced sample was blood. This clonotype was obtained from a man aged 30 to 39 in good health. The rearrangement joins TRBV7-2 to TRBJ2-3; D uncertain. The CDR3 protein is CASSFDLGTETQYF. The CDR3 nucleotides read TGTGCCAGCAGCTTCGACCTCGGCACAGAGACGCAGTATTTT.